The rows below give T cell receptor beta chains drawn from one sample of a study of OX40 agonist ivuxolimab in advanced cancers. Only in-frame clones appear in the TCRdb table, and some are missing; sequencing was by immunoSEQ multiplex PCR. This repertoire shows approximately 89,000 clones, roughly 90% found once; its top ten account for about 2%. This specimen was CD4+ or CD8+ T cells sorted from blood, taken in a trial of the OX40 agonist ivuxolimab. The source is an adult with an advanced solid tumor such as melanoma, head and neck, liver or kidney cancer. Each CDR3 is given without its conserved first and last residue.

V	CDR3
TRBV6-1	ASSEVTPGELF
TRBV6-1	ASSGGSGNSPLH
TRBV28	ASRPLGTPSSYEQY
TRBV28	ASSFWGVNTEAF
TRBV7-9	ASSPRTSGRSFSYNEQF
TRBV27	ASSFMGSNEKLF
TRBV7-9	ASSLAGQGYTQY
TRBV19	ASSTGPGIGETQY
TRBV6-1	ASSEGGSTDTQY
TRBV18	ASSRTRGTGANVLT
TRBV7-2	ASSLGGAHYEQY
TRBV10-3	AISPGHLQETQY
TRBV18	ASSPENGNQPQH
TRBV25-1	ASSESGSNQPQH